The 30 T cell receptor beta chains presented below share a single source sample, sequenced in a study of blood T cell repertoires in COVID-19. Clones were read by immunoSEQ multiplex PCR, and TCRdb kept only the in-frame ones, dropping some. The sample lists roughly 130,000 clones, over 60% seen once, with about 12% in the top ten. Sample: peripheral blood. The receptors originated from a man older than 75 with acute or convalescent COVID-19.

CDR3 protein: CASRTGGRYQPQHF. The CDR3 DNA follows: TGTGCCAGCAGGACAGGGGGCCGGTATCAGCCCCAGCATTTT. J is TRBJ1-5 and V is TRBV19; TRBD1 aligns across 11 bases. Germline-derived CDR1 and CDR2 are LNHDA and SQIVND (reference sequence). The CDR3 runs to 14 residues. Trimming took 9 bases from V and 5 from J; bases not matched to a gene: 6. The full variable domain, in which reference TRBV19 and TRBJ1-5 provide the parts outside the CDR3, is DGGITQSPKYLFRKEGQNVTLSCEQNLNHDAMYWYRQDPGQGLRLIYYSQIVNDFQKGDIAEGYSVSREKKESFPLTVTSAQKNPTAFYLCASRTGGRYQPQHFGDGTRLSIL.

This chain uses TRBV12-3 or TRBV12-4 with TRBJ1-1; 7 bases are shared with TRBD1. The CDR3 contains 13 residues. The V gene end was trimmed by 5 bases and the J gene end by 5 bases; junction bases not matched to a gene: 5. The CDR3 loop reads CASSPGGRTEAFF. As DNA, the CDR3 is TGTGCCAGCAGTCCAGGGGGAAGGACTGAAGCTTTCTTT.

The rearrangement links TRBV5-5 to TRBJ2-7, with D perhaps TRBD1 (6 bases). This CDR3 comprises 14 residues. CDR1 is SGHKS, CDR2 YYEKEE, per germline (reference sequence). Trimming took off 1 base at V and 1 base at J, with 9 bases between the two ends. The CDR3 nucleotides read TGTGCCAGCAGCTTGCTGCAGGGGTCCTACGAGCAGTACTTC. It specifies CASSLLQGSYEQYF.

CDR3 DNA: TGCGCCAGCAGGGATCCTCGACAGGGAGAGACCCAGTACTTC. The encoded protein is CASRDPRQGETQYF. V and J are TRBV5-1 and TRBJ2-5; 7 bases are shared with TRBD1. With 5 bases clipped from V and 4 bases from J, the junction kept 8 bases outside the gene matches. The CDR3 spans 14 residues. Per the germline V gene, CDR1 is SGHRS and CDR2 is YFSETQ.

The J gene is TRBJ1-1, the V gene TRBV7-9; 7 bases map to TRBD1. V was pared by 3 bases and J by 4 bases, with 14 bases of the junction left unmatched. CDR3 size: 17 residues. Germline lookup yields CDR1 SEHNR and CDR2 FQNEAQ (reference sequence). The DNA for the CDR3 is TGTGCCAGCAGCTTTGGGCCCGGAAGGGGGCGAGTCACTGAAGCTTTCTTT. It yields the protein CASSFGPGRGRVTEAFF.

J is TRBJ1-4 and V is TRBV9, with D perhaps TRBD1 (6 bases). The CDR3 is 17 amino acids. Germline V gene sequence: CDR1 SGDLS, CDR2 YYNGEE. V was clipped by 1 base and J by 4 bases, with 17 bases between them. This CDR3 reads CASSVTPNRASNEKLFF. The CDR3 DNA reads TGTGCCAGCAGCGTAACCCCGAACAGGGCAAGTAATGAAAAACTGTTTTTT.

The chain joins TRBV28 to TRBJ2-7, with 8 positions matching TRBD1. J was trimmed by 6 bases and V by 6 bases; bases with no gene match: 7. Germline assignment: CDR1 MDHEN and CDR2 SYDVKM. The CDR3 runs 13 residues. CDR3 coding DNA: TGTGCCAGCAGCCTACAGGGGGGTCTCGAGCAGTACTTC. Translating gives CASSLQGGLEQYF.

The chain uses TRBV3-1 (or the pseudogene TRBV3-2) and TRBJ2-7, with 9 bases fitting TRBD1. V gave up 0 bases and J gave up 9 bases; unmatched junction bases: 6. This CDR3 contains 14 residues. Germline V gene data show CDR1 as LGHDT and CDR2 as YNNKEL (reference sequence). CDR3 nucleotide sequence: TGTGCCAGCAGCCAAGACAAACCGGGACAGGGGCAGTACTTC. It translates to CASSQDKPGQGQYF.

This clone was found a few times. This CDR3 reads CASMGRQQGIAFF. The CDR3 nucleotides read TGTGCCAGCATGGGGCGACAACAGGGAATTGCTTTCTTT. This chain links TRBV2 with TRBJ1-1; D may be TRBD1 (6 bases). CDR1 is SNHLY and CDR2 is FYNNEI in the germline V gene. This CDR3 spans 13 amino acids. Trimming took 7 bases from V and 11 from J, leaving 20 bases between them.

The genes are TRBV5-5 and TRBJ1-6; a possible D gene is TRBD1 (6 bases). Germline V gene sequence: CDR1 SGHKS, CDR2 YYEKEE (reference sequence). V was cut by 4 bases and J by 8 bases, with 10 bases left in between. The CDR3 contains 13 residues. The CDR3 region has the DNA TGTGCCAGCAGCGTGACAGGTTATTCACCCCTCCACTTT. Encoded protein: CASSVTGYSPLHF.

J is TRBJ2-5 and V is TRBV29-1, with TRBD2 identical over 10 bases. Trimming took 6 bases from V and 5 from J; bases not matched to a gene: 6. Germline V gene lookup returns CDR1 SQVTM and CDR2 ANQGSEA. CDR3 length equals 13 residues. CDR3 sequence: CSVPKAGGETQYF. CDR3 in DNA: TGCAGCGTGCCCAAAGCGGGGGGGGAGACCCAGTACTTC.

The chain employs TRBV27 and TRBJ2-3, with TRBD2 identical over 7 bases. Germline CDR1 and CDR2: MNHEY and SMNVEV (reference sequence). J gave up 1 base and V 2 bases, and 3 bases lay outside the gene matches. The CDR3 consists of 15 residues. The CDR3 nucleotides are TGTGCCAGCAGTTTACCCGCGGGGGGCACAGATACGCAGTATTTT. As protein: CASSLPAGGTDTQYF.

The chain has TRBV5-3 and TRBJ2-5, with 12 bases fitting TRBD1. TRBV5-3 is marked as an open reading frame, function uncertain. V shed 0 bases, J shed 1 base, and the junction held 13 bases outside the gene matches. The CDR3 sequence is 20 residues long. CDR3: CARSLVPGQGASSTQETQYF. DNA of the CDR3: TGTGCCAGAAGCTTGGTCCCGGGACAGGGGGCGTCTAGTACCCAAGAGACCCAGTACTTC.

V usage is TRBV2 and J usage is TRBJ1-5; D is unclear. V lost 8 bases to trimming and J lost 5 bases, with 10 bases between them. The CDR3 totals 12 residues. Germline V gene sequence: CDR1 SNHLY, CDR2 FYNNEI. CDR3 loop: CASAEDHQPQHF. Written as DNA, the CDR3 is TGTGCCAGCGCGGAGGACCATCAGCCCCAGCATTTT.

The V and J genes are TRBV19 and TRBJ1-3; possible D gene TRBD1, 5 bases. Germline V gene lookup returns CDR1 LNHDA and CDR2 SQIVND (reference sequence). V was shortened by 10 bases and J by 0 bases, with 10 bases between the two germline ends. CDR3 length: 13 amino acids. The CDR3 nucleotides read TGTGCCACCTGCCAGGGCTCTGGAAACACCATATATTTT. As protein: CATCQGSGNTIYF.

The chain is built from TRBV30 and TRBJ2-3; 13 positions agree with TRBD2. The CDR3 length is 16 residues. The V gene's germline CDR1 is GTSNPN and CDR2 SVGIG (reference sequence). V dropped 3 bases and J dropped 2; count of bases not matched to a gene: 5. CDR3 sequence (DNA): TGTGCCTGGAGCTCCACTAGCGGGGGGGCCACAGATACGCAGTATTTT. This translates into CAWSSTSGGATDTQYF.

The chain uses TRBV4-1 and TRBJ1-5, with 11 bases lining up with TRBD1. There are 17 residues in the CDR3. Germline V gene sequence: CDR1 MGHRA, CDR2 YSYEKL. V shed 0 bases, J shed 6 bases, and the junction held 7 bases outside the gene matches. This chain's CDR3 is CASSQEGAGQGGQPQHF. The CDR3 bases are TGCGCCAGCAGCCAAGAAGGGGCGGGACAGGGGGGTCAGCCCCAGCATTTT.

This clone was found a few times. The V and J genes are TRBV5-4 and TRBJ2-7; D is uncertain. The CDR3 has 14 residues. The V and J ends lost 0 bases and 1 base respectively, with 8 bases between them. Germline values: CDR1 SGHNT, CDR2 YYREEE (reference sequence). The chain's CDR3 is CASSLDILSYEQYF. The CDR3 nucleotides are TGTGCCAGCAGCTTGGACATCCTTTCCTACGAGCAGTACTTC.

Note on this clone: This CDR3 is also generated by other DNA sequences in the sample. The V and J genes are TRBV7-3 and TRBJ2-2, with TRBD1 matching over 8 bases. The V gene's germline CDR1 is SGHTA and CDR2 FQGTGA. Trimming removed 4 bases from V and 3 bases from J; junction bases left unmatched: 4. This CDR3 comprises 15 residues. As DNA, the CDR3 is TGTGCCAGCAGCTCTGGACAGGGAGACACCGGGGAGCTGTTTTTT. Amino acids: CASSSGQGDTGELFF.

This clone has a single count. This chain joins TRBV18 and TRBJ1-1; D is ambiguous. In germline, CDR1 is KGHSH, CDR2 LQKENI. V lost 6 bases to trimming and J lost 6 bases, with 11 bases between them. The CDR3 spans 12 residues. As DNA, the CDR3 is TGTGCCAGCTCCGATACTTATGCTGAAGCTTTCTTT. It encodes CASSDTYAEAFF. The whole variable domain, remainder taken from reference TRBV18 and TRBJ1-1, is NAGVMQNPRHLVRRRGQEARLRCSPMKGHSHVYWYRQLPEEGLKFMVYLQKENIIDESGMPKERFSAEFPKEGPSILRIQQVVRGDSAAYFCASSDTYAEAFFGQGTRLTVV.

V and J are TRBV12-3 or TRBV12-4 and TRBJ2-3, with no clear D. This CDR3 is 11 amino acids long. V lost 6 bases and J lost 4, with 5 bases in between. CDR3: CASSSADTQYF. The CDR3 DNA sequence: TGTGCCAGCAGCTCGGCAGATACGCAGTATTTT.

The chain joins TRBV19 to TRBJ1-4, with TRBD1 matching 8 bases. From germline, CDR1 is LNHDA and CDR2 SQIVND (reference sequence). The CDR3 contains 14 residues. With V trimmed by 5 bases and J by 7 bases, 6 bases remained unmatched. The CDR3 region is CASSPGGDSEKLFF. Here the CDR3 DNA reads TGTGCCAGTAGTCCAGGGGGCGACAGTGAAAAACTGTTTTTT.

The chain carries TRBV6-6 and TRBJ1-6; no clear D. This CDR3 contains 11 residues. Germline V gene lookup returns CDR1 MNHNY and CDR2 SVGAGI (reference sequence). The V end lost 6 bases, the J end lost 12 bases, and 9 bases lay between the germline ends. CDR3: CASSAGEPLHF. CDR3 nucleotide sequence: TGTGCCAGCAGCGCGGGAGAACCCCTCCACTTT.

In its sample, this clone was seen once. This chain connects TRBV15 to TRBJ2-2; D is perhaps TRBD1 (5 bases). The CDR3 covers 13 residues. The germline V and J ends were trimmed by 5 bases and 6 bases, with 10 bases remaining between them. Germline loops: CDR1 LNHNV, CDR2 YYDKDF (reference sequence). The chain's CDR3 is CATSRRDSGELFF. The CDR3, as DNA: TGTGCCACCAGCCGCAGGGATTCCGGGGAGCTGTTTTTT.

The V call is TRBV7-9, the J call TRBJ1-2; maybe TRBD1 (6 bases). V was shortened by 6 bases and J by 6 bases, with 14 bases between the two germline ends. The germline CDR1 and CDR2 sequences are SEHNR and FQNEAQ (reference sequence). The CDR3 consists of 13 residues. Here the CDR3 reads CASSFSGVDGYTF. CDR3 bases: TGTGCCAGCAGTTTTTCAGGGGTGGATGGCTACACCTTC. Together with reference TRBV7-9 and TRBJ1-2, the CDR3 gives the full variable domain: DTGVSQNPRHKITKRGQNVTFRCDPISEHNRLYWYRQTLGQGPEFLTYFQNEAQLEKSRLLSDRFSAERPKGSFSTLEIQRTEQGDSAMYLCASSFSGVDGYTFGSGTRLTVV.

The J gene is TRBJ2-3, the V gene TRBV3-1 (or the pseudogene TRBV3-2); no definite D call. Trimming cost V 0 bases and J 1 base, with 14 bases left between them. This CDR3 has 17 amino acids. Germline V CDR1 and CDR2: LGHDT, YNNKEL (reference sequence). This CDR3 is CASSQDGLPFGTDTQYF. Here the CDR3 DNA reads TGTGCCAGCAGCCAAGATGGGCTCCCCTTCGGCACAGATACGCAGTATTTT.

This clone occurred a few times. The chain employs TRBV19 and TRBJ2-6, with D possibly being TRBD2 (6 bases). CDR3 length: 18 amino acids. The germline V and J ends were trimmed by 6 bases and 7 bases, with 25 bases remaining between them. Germline loops: CDR1 LNHDA, CDR2 SQIVND (reference sequence). DNA of the CDR3: TGTGCCAGTAGGCCTTTCTTTAATGCCGGAGGGGACGCCAACGTCCTGACTTTC. It encodes CASRPFFNAGGDANVLTF.

The chain joins TRBV25-1 to TRBJ2-7; D uncertain. The CDR3 contains 13 residues. From germline, CDR1 is MGHDK and CDR2 SYGVNS. V was shortened by 6 bases and J by 3 bases, with 12 bases between the two germline ends. In nucleotides, the CDR3 is TGTGCCAGCAGCCCCAGGAAAGACTACGAGCAGTACTTC. Protein: CASSPRKDYEQYF.

V gene TRBV28 combines with J gene TRBJ2-7; TRBD2 agrees at 11 bases. Looked up from germline, CDR1 is MDHEN and CDR2 is SYDVKM. V shed 5 bases, J shed 8 bases, and the junction held 11 bases outside the gene matches. The CDR3 covers 15 residues. The CDR3 region has the DNA TGTGCCAGCAGTCCACACACTAGCGGGGGAGCGAAGCAGTACTTC. Translating it yields CASSPHTSGGAKQYF.

J is TRBJ2-6 and V is TRBV4-1; the match to TRBD1 covers 8 bases. Germline trimming cut 1 base from V and 0 bases from J; bases unmatched to any gene: 5. Germline values: CDR1 MGHRA, CDR2 YSYEKL. The CDR3 is 18 amino acids. CDR3 nucleotide sequence: TGCGCCAGCAGCCAAGGGACAGGGACCTCCTCTGGGGCCAACGTCCTGACTTTC. Its translation is CASSQGTGTSSGANVLTF.